This is a list of T cell receptor beta chains from one sample in a study of CD8 T cells in ankylosing spondylitis. MiXCR, run by TCRdb on the 5' RACE reads, gives a single entry per CDR3 protein. Found here are 800,000 to 900,000 distinct CDR3 sequences, about 11% of them singletons; the top ten hold 0.51%. Sequencing was done on a sample of blood, either unsorted or a sorted T cell fraction (not recorded which). The receptors here all came from a male donor with ankylosing spondylitis. Both conserved end residues are part of each CDR3. The order of the fields is J gene, V gene, CDR3 length, CDR3 protein.

j_call: TRBJ2-5
v_call: TRBV28
cdr3_length: 13
cdr3_aa: CASSLRSPPTQYF

j_call: TRBJ2-2
v_call: TRBV5-1
cdr3_length: 13
cdr3_aa: CASSSSDTGELFF

j_call: TRBJ2-7
v_call: TRBV6-5
cdr3_length: 14
cdr3_aa: CASSYSWGSDEQYF

j_call: TRBJ2-1
v_call: TRBV18
cdr3_length: 16
cdr3_aa: CASSPALAGGNNEQFF

j_call: TRBJ1-1
v_call: TRBV4-2
cdr3_length: 16
cdr3_aa: CASSQDLSVRATEAFF

j_call: TRBJ2-7
v_call: TRBV4-3
cdr3_length: 16
cdr3_aa: CASSQDYQGSPREQYF

j_call: TRBJ2-2
v_call: TRBV6-5
cdr3_length: 16
cdr3_aa: CASSYEGGTITGELFF

j_call: TRBJ1-5
v_call: TRBV24-1
cdr3_length: 14
cdr3_aa: CATSRTGSNQPQHF

j_call: TRBJ1-2
v_call: TRBV7-2
cdr3_length: 14
cdr3_aa: CASSQRGQSYGYTF

j_call: TRBJ2-3
v_call: TRBV11-1
cdr3_length: 20
cdr3_aa: CASSLGRPGLAGAVTDTQYF

j_call: TRBJ2-2
v_call: TRBV24-1
cdr3_length: 16
cdr3_aa: CATSATGRMRTGELFF

j_call: TRBJ1-1
v_call: TRBV7-9
cdr3_length: 13
cdr3_aa: CASSLEYHTEAFF

j_call: TRBJ2-4
v_call: TRBV9
cdr3_length: 13
cdr3_aa: CASTRDSQNIQYF

j_call: TRBJ1-6
v_call: TRBV20-1
cdr3_length: 14
cdr3_aa: CSAGGSLGRSPLHF

j_call: TRBJ2-1
v_call: TRBV9
cdr3_length: 13
cdr3_aa: CASSGNIQSEQFF

j_call: TRBJ1-5
v_call: TRBV28
cdr3_length: 12
cdr3_aa: CASSPYGQPQHF

j_call: TRBJ1-5
v_call: TRBV6-2/TRBV6-3
cdr3_length: 16
cdr3_aa: CASSYEEGRGNQPQHF

j_call: TRBJ2-1
v_call: TRBV3-1
cdr3_length: 20
cdr3_aa: CASSQDVGLAGVRSYNEQFF

j_call: TRBJ1-2
v_call: TRBV10-3
cdr3_length: 13
cdr3_aa: CAISESGLSGYTF

j_call: TRBJ1-2
v_call: TRBV7-2
cdr3_length: 14
cdr3_aa: CASSLAGLYYGYTF

j_call: TRBJ2-7
v_call: TRBV10-3
cdr3_length: 16
cdr3_aa: CAISESRGRRTYEQYF

j_call: TRBJ1-2
v_call: TRBV6-5
cdr3_length: 14
cdr3_aa: CASSYPDGPGGYTF

j_call: TRBJ2-5
v_call: TRBV24-1
cdr3_length: 14
cdr3_aa: CATSDSGTEETQYF

j_call: TRBJ1-2
v_call: TRBV10-3
cdr3_length: 13
cdr3_aa: CAIISDRDYGYTF

j_call: TRBJ2-2
v_call: TRBV5-1
cdr3_length: 17
cdr3_aa: CASSLGLAGEDTGELFF